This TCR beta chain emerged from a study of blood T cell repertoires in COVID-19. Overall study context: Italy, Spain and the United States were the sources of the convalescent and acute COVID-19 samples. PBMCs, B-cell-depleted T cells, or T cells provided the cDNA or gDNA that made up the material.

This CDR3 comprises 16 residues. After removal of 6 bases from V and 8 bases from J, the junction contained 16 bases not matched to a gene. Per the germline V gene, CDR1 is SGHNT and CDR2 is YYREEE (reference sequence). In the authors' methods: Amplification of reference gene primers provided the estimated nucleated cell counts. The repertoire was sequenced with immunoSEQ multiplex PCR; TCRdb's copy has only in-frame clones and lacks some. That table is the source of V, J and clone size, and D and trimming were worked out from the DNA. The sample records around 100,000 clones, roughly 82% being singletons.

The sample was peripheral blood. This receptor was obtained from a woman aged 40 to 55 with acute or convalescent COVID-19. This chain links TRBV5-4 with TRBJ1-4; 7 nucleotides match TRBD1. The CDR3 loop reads CASNRGPAGSGEKLFF. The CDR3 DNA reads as TGTGCCAGCAACAGGGGACCGGCGGGCTCCGGCGAAAAACTGTTTTTT.